Below, one T cell receptor (beta chain) is given with its context. As yet, its antigen is unknown. Clones were read by immunoSEQ multiplex PCR, and TCRdb kept only the in-frame ones, dropping some. The sample lists around 180,000 clones, around 88% occurring once. This CDR3 spans 13 amino acids. Germline V gene data show CDR1 as ENHRY and CDR2 as SYGVKD. V was shortened by 6 bases and J by 3 bases, with 12 bases between the two germline ends. These data come from a study of T cell responses to AZD1222 COVID-19 vaccine. Whole-study results and caveats: Just a handful of AZD1222 recipients tested seropositive at baseline. Elevations in Spike-specific TCR breadth and depth followed administration of two AZD1222 doses.

Sequenced material: peripheral blood, taken on day 0 of AZD1222 vaccination. The source of this sequence is an adult in good health. V gene TRBV10-3 combines with J gene TRBJ2-7, with D unclear. DNA for the CDR3: TGTGCCATCAGCGGCCAGTTAAACTACGAGCAGTACTTC. This codes for CAISGQLNYEQYF.